The 20 T cell receptor beta chains below all came from one sample that was sequenced in a study of blood T cell repertoires in COVID-19. Sequenced by immunoSEQ multiplex PCR; TCRdb stores in-frame clones only, minus some. The sample shows 100,000 to 150,000 clones, around 76% of them seen only once. Sequencing was performed on peripheral blood. These receptors originate from a man older than 75 with COVID-19, enrolled during active disease.

V and J are TRBV24-1 and TRBJ2-5; TRBD2 aligns across 11 bases. The CDR3 extends over 15 amino acids. Losses at the gene ends were 5 bases for V and 5 bases for J; bases not matched to a gene: 6. The V gene's germline CDR1 is KGHDR and CDR2 SFDVKD. As DNA, the CDR3 is TGTGCCACCAGTGCCCTGGGACTAGCGGAGGAGACCCAGTACTTC. It codes for CATSALGLAEETQYF.

The rearrangement links TRBV18 to TRBJ1-2; D is unresolved. The ends were cut back, 2 bases at V and 6 bases at J, with 13 bases in the middle. This CDR3 spans 14 amino acids. From germline, CDR1 is KGHSH and CDR2 LQKENI. The CDR3 region is CASSPSGEIHGYTF. In nucleotides, the CDR3 is TGTGCCAGCTCACCATCTGGGGAGATCCATGGCTACACCTTC.

This chain joins TRBV28 and TRBJ2-1; TRBD2 aligns across 12 bases. In germline, CDR1 is MDHEN, CDR2 SYDVKM. The CDR3 runs 13 residues. The V and J ends lost 5 bases and 8 bases, in that order; junction bases with no gene match: 1. The CDR3 DNA reads TGTGCCAGCAGTGGACTAGCGGGATATGAGCAGTTCTTC. Translating gives CASSGLAGYEQFF.

The chain joins TRBV5-4 to TRBJ2-3; 8 bases are shared with TRBD2. The germline V gene encodes CDR1 SGHNT and CDR2 YYREEE (reference sequence). The CDR3 is made up of 15 amino acids. Trimming at V came to 1 base and at J to 4 bases, leaving 5 bases not matched to a gene. CDR3: CASSLTGGVPDTQYF. The CDR3, as DNA: TGTGCCAGCAGCTTGACGGGAGGGGTCCCAGATACGCAGTATTTT.

This clone showed up just once. CDR3 nucleotides: TGTGCCAGCAGTCCCCAACAGAACACTGAAGCTTTCTTT. Amino acids: CASSPQQNTEAFF. The chain links TRBV12-3 or TRBV12-4 to TRBJ1-1; the D is unclear. The V end was cut by 5 bases, the J end by 1 base, with 8 bases between. The length of the CDR3 is 13 residues.

The DNA for the CDR3 is TGTGCCAGTAGTATCACCCCCGGGGGAGGCACAGATACGCAGTATTTT. Amino acids: CASSITPGGGTDTQYF. The chain links TRBV19 to TRBJ2-3; TRBD2 is a possible D gene (6 bases). The CDR3 is made up of 16 amino acids. The V gene's germline CDR1 is LNHDA and CDR2 SQIVND (reference sequence). V lost 3 bases and J 1 base, leaving 14 bases between the germline ends. The whole variable domain, remainder taken from reference TRBV19 and TRBJ2-3, is DGGITQSPKYLFRKEGQNVTLSCEQNLNHDAMYWYRQDPGQGLRLIYYSQIVNDFQKGDIAEGYSVSREKKESFPLTVTSAQKNPTAFYLCASSITPGGGTDTQYFGPGTRLTVL.

Here the CDR3 DNA reads TGTGCCAGCAGGGATACAGGCGCCCTCACCTTC. Translation: CASRDTGALTF. The rearrangement uses TRBV6-5 and TRBJ1-2; D is possibly TRBD1 (5 bases). The CDR3 is 11 residues long. Germline values: CDR1 MNHEY, CDR2 SVGAGI. The germline V and J ends were trimmed by 6 bases and 13 bases, with 15 bases remaining between them.

The rearrangement joins TRBV18 to TRBJ1-2, with 8 positions matching TRBD1. Per the germline V gene, CDR1 is KGHSH and CDR2 is LQKENI. This CDR3 contains 12 residues. The V gene end was trimmed by 6 bases and the J gene end by 7 bases; junction bases not matched to a gene: 4. The CDR3 here is CASSPTGVGYTF. The CDR3, as DNA: TGTGCCAGCTCCCCGACAGGGGTTGGCTACACCTTC.

J is TRBJ2-1 and V is TRBV14; a weak D match, TRBD1 (6 bases). The CDR3 contains 13 residues. Germline assignment: CDR1 SGHDN and CDR2 FVKESK. Trimming pared 3 bases from V and 12 bases from J, leaving 15 bases between. The chain's CDR3 is CASSHDDRFRQFF. The DNA of the CDR3 is TGTGCCAGCAGCCATGATGACAGGTTTCGGCAGTTCTTC.

This chain uses TRBV7-8 with TRBJ1-1; D is undetermined. CDR1 and CDR2 from the germline V gene are SGHVS and FQNEAQ. Trimming took 3 bases from V and 10 from J, leaving 12 bases between them. The CDR3 contains 12 residues. CDR3 amino acids: CASSFRGMGAFF. The CDR3 region has the DNA TGTGCCAGCAGCTTTAGAGGGATGGGAGCTTTCTTT.

The J gene is TRBJ2-2, the V gene TRBV5-1; the D gene is possibly TRBD1 (6 bases). The CDR3 loop spans 15 amino acids. Trimming took off 0 bases at V and 4 bases at J, with 10 bases between the two ends. Germline CDR1 and CDR2: SGHRS and YFSETQ. CDR3 bases: TGCGCCAGCAGCTTGGCGGGACATATCACCGGGGAGCTGTTTTTT. Its protein is CASSLAGHITGELFF.

The V gene is TRBV5-6, the J gene TRBJ2-1; 8 bases agree with TRBD1. Germline assignment: CDR1 SGHDT and CDR2 YYEEEE. This CDR3 is 14 amino acids long. The junction had 2 bases not matched to a gene; V was cut back by 2 bases and J by 4 bases. Here the CDR3 DNA reads TGTGCCAGCAGCTTAGGGACAGGTTACAATGAGCAGTTCTTC. It is translated as CASSLGTGYNEQFF.

The genes are TRBV10-3 and TRBJ1-1; D is uncertain. Trimming pared 4 bases from V and 4 bases from J, leaving 13 bases between. The CDR3 has 14 amino acids. Looked up from germline, CDR1 is ENHRY and CDR2 is SYGVKD. In DNA, the CDR3 is TGTGCCATCAGTGTAAAGGTGTCAGGCACTGAAGCTTTCTTT. Protein sequence: CAISVKVSGTEAFF.

The chain couples TRBV6-5 to TRBJ2-4, with 7 bases matching TRBD1. Unmatched junction bases numbered 11, after V lost 6 bases and J lost 6 bases. This CDR3 has 15 residues. Germline V gives CDR1 MNHEY, CDR2 SVGAGI. This CDR3 reads CASSLNTGDGNIQYF. CDR3 DNA: TGTGCCAGCAGCCTAAATACAGGGGACGGAAACATTCAGTACTTC.

This clone showed up just once. The chain combines TRBV9 with TRBJ2-3; D unclear. Between the trimmed V and J ends, which lost 1 base and 0 bases, there was a span of 15 bases. This CDR3 region has 17 residues. Germline V lookup: CDR1 SGDLS, CDR2 YYNGEE. The CDR3 DNA sequence: TGTGCCAGCAGCGTACCTACTACGGCACCTAGCACAGATACGCAGTATTTT. Translated, it gives CASSVPTTAPSTDTQYF.

J is TRBJ1-6 and V is TRBV6-5; 8 bases map to TRBD1. The CDR3 has 15 residues. V was clipped by 6 bases and J by 8 bases; unmatched bases: 9. Per the germline V gene, CDR1 is MNHEY and CDR2 is SVGAGI. In DNA form, the CDR3 reads TGTGCCAGCAGCCCGACAGGGGTAGTATATTCACCCCTCCACTTT. Its protein is CASSPTGVVYSPLHF.

The V and J genes are TRBV19 and TRBJ1-1, with a weak D call TRBD1 (5 bases). Germline loops: CDR1 LNHDA, CDR2 SQIVND (reference sequence). There are 16 residues in the CDR3. The V end lost 2 bases, the J end lost 1 base, and 14 bases lay between the germline ends. CDR3 bases: TGTGCCAGTAGTATAACCCCCCCCGGACAGAACACTGAAGCTTTCTTT. This encodes CASSITPPGQNTEAFF.

This sequence joins TRBV4-3 and TRBJ2-1; D remains unclear. In germline, CDR1 is LGHNA, CDR2 YSLEER. V was pared by 1 base and J by 0 bases, with 4 bases between. The CDR3 contains 14 residues. CDR3 in amino acids: CASSQGSSYNEQFF. The CDR3 DNA reads as TGCGCCAGCAGCCAAGGGAGCTCCTACAATGAGCAGTTCTTC.

Only one count was recorded for this clone. The chain uses TRBV18 and TRBJ2-3; TRBD1 agrees at 9 bases. The CDR3 is made up of 15 amino acids. V dropped 6 bases and J dropped 0; count of bases not matched to a gene: 4. Germline V gene data show CDR1 as KGHSH and CDR2 as LQKENI. CDR3 sequence: CASSPTGGSTDTQYF. CDR3 nucleotide sequence: TGTGCCAGCTCCCCGACAGGGGGTAGCACAGATACGCAGTATTTT.

This clone was recorded at least ten times. The chain combines TRBV9 with TRBJ1-5, with D perhaps TRBD1 (6 bases). Between the trimmed V and J ends, which lost 4 bases and 3 bases, there was a span of 14 bases. The CDR3 contains 15 residues. CDR1 is SGDLS and CDR2 is YYNGEE in the germline V gene. As DNA, the CDR3 is TGTGCCAGCAGCCCTGGGGGACACTCCAATCAGCCCCAGCATTTT. Its protein product is CASSPGGHSNQPQHF.